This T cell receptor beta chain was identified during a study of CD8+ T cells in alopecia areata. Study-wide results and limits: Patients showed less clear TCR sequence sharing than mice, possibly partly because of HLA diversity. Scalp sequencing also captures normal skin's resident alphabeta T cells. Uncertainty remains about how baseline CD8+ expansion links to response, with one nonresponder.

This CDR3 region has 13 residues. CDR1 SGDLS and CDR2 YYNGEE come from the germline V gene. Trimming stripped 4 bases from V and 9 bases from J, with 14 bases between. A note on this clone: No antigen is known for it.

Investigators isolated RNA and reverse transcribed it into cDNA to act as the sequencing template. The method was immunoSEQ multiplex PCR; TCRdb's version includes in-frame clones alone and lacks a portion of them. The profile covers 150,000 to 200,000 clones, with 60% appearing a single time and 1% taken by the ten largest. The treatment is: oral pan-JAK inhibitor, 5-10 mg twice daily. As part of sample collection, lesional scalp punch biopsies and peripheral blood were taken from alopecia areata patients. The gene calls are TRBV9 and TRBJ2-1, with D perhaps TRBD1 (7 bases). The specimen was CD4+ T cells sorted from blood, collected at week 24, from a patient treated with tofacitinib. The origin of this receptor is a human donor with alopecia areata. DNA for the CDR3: TGTGCCAGCAGCCCTCATCAGGGGGGTGAGCAGTTCTTC. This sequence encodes CASSPHQGGEQFF.